This T cell receptor beta chain was captured in a study of T cell changes during pregnancy in multiple sclerosis. CDR1 is SEHNR, CDR2 FQNEAQ, per germline (reference sequence). Trimming pared 4 bases from V and 3 bases from J, leaving 21 bases between. The CDR3 extends over 17 amino acids. TCRdb's table, derived via immunoSEQ multiplex PCR, lists solely in-frame clones and lacks some. Among 25,000 to 35,000 clones listed, more than 80% were seen once. This clone has only one observation. Sequencing was performed on CD8+ T cells from peripheral blood mononuclear cells, taken before pregnancy. The chain employs TRBV7-9 and TRBJ1-2; D is perhaps TRBD1 (5 bases). This TCR came from a female donor with multiple sclerosis, enrolled in a pregnancy study. This CDR3 reads CASSSIRGDAEYYGYTF. CDR3 bases: TGTGCCAGCAGCTCCATCCGGGGGGACGCCGAGTACTATGGCTACACCTTC.